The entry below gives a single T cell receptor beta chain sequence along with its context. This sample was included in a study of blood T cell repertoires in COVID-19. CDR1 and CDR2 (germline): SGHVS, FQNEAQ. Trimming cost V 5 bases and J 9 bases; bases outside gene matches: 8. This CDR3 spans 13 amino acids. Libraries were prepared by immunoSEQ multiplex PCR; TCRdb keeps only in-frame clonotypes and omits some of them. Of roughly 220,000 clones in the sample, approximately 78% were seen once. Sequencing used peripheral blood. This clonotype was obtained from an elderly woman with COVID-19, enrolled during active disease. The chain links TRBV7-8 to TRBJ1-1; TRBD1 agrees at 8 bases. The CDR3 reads CASSPGQGDKAFF. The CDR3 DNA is TGTGCCAGCAGCCCCGGACAGGGCGATAAAGCTTTCTTT. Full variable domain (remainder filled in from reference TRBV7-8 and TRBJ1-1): GAGVSQSPRYKVAKRGQDVALRCDPISGHVSLFWYQQALGQGPEFLTYFQNEAQLDKSGLPSDRFFAERPEGSVSTLKIQRTQQEDSAVYLCASSPGQGDKAFFGQGTRLTVV.